These T cell receptor beta chains were read from a single sample in a study of chemoradiotherapy in HPV16-positive cancers. Clones were sequenced by immunoSEQ multiplex PCR, and TCRdb holds only the in-frame ones, with some missing. The data hold about 15,000 clones, with roughly 80% observed a single time. Sample acquisition took place from a patient who underwent chemoradiotherapy. The receptors come from a human donor with HPV-associated anogenital cancer. Both conserved end residues are part of each CDR3. The D gene is left open where the match is weak. Some rows have no size entry. The others give once, few or many, or a class for an expanded clone.

v_call: TRBV19
j_call: TRBJ1-5
clone_size: .
d_call: TRBD1
cdr3_nt: TGTGCCAGTAGTTCGTCGGGACAGATTAATCAGCCCCAGCATTTT
cdr3_aa: CASSSSGQINQPQHF

v_call: TRBV25-1
j_call: TRBJ1-2
clone_size: .
d_call: .
cdr3_nt: TGTGCCAGCAGCTTGACAGGTCACCATTATGGCTACACCTTC
cdr3_aa: CASSLTGHHYGYTF

v_call: TRBV4-3
j_call: TRBJ2-3
clone_size: .
d_call: .
cdr3_nt: TGCGCCAGCAGCCAAGACGGGCTGGGGGAAACGCAGTATTTT
cdr3_aa: CASSQDGLGETQYF

v_call: TRBV5-1
j_call: TRBJ1-1
clone_size: .
d_call: .
cdr3_nt: TGCGCCAGCAGCTTGGCCGCCCGCCAGAACACTGAAGCTTTCTTT
cdr3_aa: CASSLAARQNTEAFF

v_call: TRBV5-6
j_call: TRBJ1-2
clone_size: few
d_call: .
cdr3_nt: TGTGCCAGCAGCTATAACGGACCTGAGGGCTACACCTTC
cdr3_aa: CASSYNGPEGYTF

v_call: TRBV28
j_call: TRBJ2-4
clone_size: .
d_call: .
cdr3_nt: TGTGCCAGCGCCGTTGATAGGGGAAACATTCAGTACTTC
cdr3_aa: CASAVDRGNIQYF

v_call: TRBV2
j_call: TRBJ1-4
clone_size: .
d_call: .
cdr3_nt: TGTGCCAGCCTTCCGCAGCTCGCAAATGAAAAACTGTTTTTT
cdr3_aa: CASLPQLANEKLFF

v_call: TRBV4-2
j_call: TRBJ2-7
clone_size: .
d_call: TRBD1
cdr3_nt: TGTGCCAGCAGCGCCCGCGGCAACAGGGGCTCCTACGAGCAGTACTTC
cdr3_aa: CASSARGNRGSYEQYF

v_call: TRBV19
j_call: TRBJ2-7
clone_size: few
d_call: .
cdr3_nt: TGTGCCAGTAGTATAGGAGCCTTTTACGAGCAGTACTTC
cdr3_aa: CASSIGAFYEQYF

v_call: TRBV2
j_call: TRBJ1-2
clone_size: .
d_call: .
cdr3_nt: TGTGCCAGCAGCCCACAGGGTATCGACTATGGCTACACCTTC
cdr3_aa: CASSPQGIDYGYTF

v_call: TRBV10-1
j_call: TRBJ1-6
clone_size: few
d_call: TRBD1
cdr3_nt: TGCGCCAACTGGACAGGCAATTCACCCCTCCACTTT
cdr3_aa: CANWTGNSPLHF

v_call: TRBV7-2
j_call: TRBJ1-2
clone_size: few
d_call: .
cdr3_nt: TGTGCCAGCAGCCTAGACATGGATGGCTACACCTTC
cdr3_aa: CASSLDMDGYTF

v_call: TRBV21-1
j_call: TRBJ2-5
clone_size: .
d_call: .
cdr3_nt: TGTGCCAGCAGCAAAGGGGGCACCCAAGAGACCCAGTACTTC
cdr3_aa: CASSKGGTQETQYF

v_call: TRBV9
j_call: TRBJ2-1
clone_size: .
d_call: .
cdr3_nt: TGTGCCAGCAGCGTGAGTCATGAGCAGTTCTTC
cdr3_aa: CASSVSHEQFF

v_call: TRBV13
j_call: TRBJ1-3
clone_size: .
d_call: .
cdr3_nt: TGTGCCAGCAGCCCTGGACGGATCTCTGGAAACACCATATATTTT
cdr3_aa: CASSPGRISGNTIYF

v_call: TRBV30
j_call: TRBJ1-4
clone_size: .
d_call: .
cdr3_nt: TGTGCCTGGAGTGGGGGATTAACTAATGAAAAACTGTTTTTT
cdr3_aa: CAWSGGLTNEKLFF

v_call: TRBV6-1
j_call: TRBJ1-3
clone_size: .
d_call: .
cdr3_nt: TGTGCCGGGGGGACTGGACCTCGCTCTGGAAACACCATATATTTT
cdr3_aa: CAGGTGPRSGNTIYF